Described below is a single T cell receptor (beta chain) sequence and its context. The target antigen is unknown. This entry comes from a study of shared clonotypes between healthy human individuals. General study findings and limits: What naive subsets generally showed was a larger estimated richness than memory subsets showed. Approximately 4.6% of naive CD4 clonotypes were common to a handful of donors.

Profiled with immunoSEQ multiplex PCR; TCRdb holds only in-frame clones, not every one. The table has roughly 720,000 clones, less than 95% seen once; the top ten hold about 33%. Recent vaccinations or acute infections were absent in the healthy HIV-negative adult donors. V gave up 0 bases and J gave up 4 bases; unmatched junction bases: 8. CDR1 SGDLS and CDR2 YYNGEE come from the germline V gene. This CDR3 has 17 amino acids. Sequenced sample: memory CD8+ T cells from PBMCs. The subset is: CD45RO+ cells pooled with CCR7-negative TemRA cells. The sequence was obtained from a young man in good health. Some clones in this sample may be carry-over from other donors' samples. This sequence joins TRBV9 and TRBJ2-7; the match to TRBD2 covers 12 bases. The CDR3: CASSVGLAGGSLYEQYF. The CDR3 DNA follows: TGTGCCAGCAGCGTAGGGCTAGCGGGAGGGAGTTTATACGAGCAGTACTTC.